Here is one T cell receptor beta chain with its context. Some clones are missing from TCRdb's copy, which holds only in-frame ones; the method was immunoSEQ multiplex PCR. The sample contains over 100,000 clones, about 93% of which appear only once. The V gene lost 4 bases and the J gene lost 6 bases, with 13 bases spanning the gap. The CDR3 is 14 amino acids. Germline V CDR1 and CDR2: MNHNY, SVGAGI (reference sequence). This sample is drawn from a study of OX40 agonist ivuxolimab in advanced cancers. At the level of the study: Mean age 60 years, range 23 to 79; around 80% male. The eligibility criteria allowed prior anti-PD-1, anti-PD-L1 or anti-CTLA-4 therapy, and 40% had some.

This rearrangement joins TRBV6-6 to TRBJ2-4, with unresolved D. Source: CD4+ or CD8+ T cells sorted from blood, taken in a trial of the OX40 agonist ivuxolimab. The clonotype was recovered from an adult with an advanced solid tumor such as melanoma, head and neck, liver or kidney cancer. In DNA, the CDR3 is TGTGCCAGCAGTTTGGATGTGAGCTTAAACATTCAGTACTTC. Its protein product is CASSLDVSLNIQYF.